This T cell receptor beta chain is drawn from a study of T cells after posttransplantation cyclophosphamide. Germline V gene data show CDR1 as SGHRS and CDR2 as YFSETQ. With 2 bases clipped from V and 7 bases from J, the junction kept 4 bases outside the gene matches. This CDR3 contains 13 residues. General study results and limits: Recipient CMV seropositivity and CMV reactivation strongly tracked TRB clonality. Donor CD8+ memory clones often dominated recipient blood repertoires at later times.

Treatment was busulfan-fludarabine conditioning, a marrow graft, and cyclophosphamide on days +3 and +4. TCRdb's table, derived via immunoSEQ multiplex PCR, lists solely in-frame clones and lacks some. This repertoire lists almost 5,500 clones without singletons; 25% sits in the top ten. This clone was counted ten times or more. Its antigen is still unknown. The sample was PBMCs, taken roughly 400 days after allogeneic stem cell transplant with posttransplant cyclophosphamide. This receptor was identified in a male patient between 55 and 70 years old who received an allogeneic stem cell transplant from a related donor, was CMV-positive, and had acute GVHD only. Some T cells may be provided by the graft donor. The chain has TRBV5-1 and TRBJ2-7, with TRBD1 identical over 9 bases. Here the CDR3 DNA reads TGCGCCAGCAGCTTTGGGACAGGGAGGGAGCAGTACTTC. Translating gives CASSFGTGREQYF.